This passage covers 13 T cell receptor beta chains from one sample sequenced in a study of TIL therapy for anti-PD-1-resistant metastatic lung cancer. This was the immunoSEQ v3 assay. The protocol was immunoSEQ multiplex PCR, while the TCRdb copy is restricted to in-frame clones and leaves out a portion. The table records under 70,000 clones, about 73% of them present only once. Time point noted: pre-treatment sample, taken before nivolumab and TIL therapy. The source material was blood, sampled at baseline. All receptors come from a person aged 25-79 years with non-small cell lung cancer.

V usage is TRBV11-3 and J usage is TRBJ1-1; no reliable D call. The CDR3 is 15 residues long. Looked up from germline, CDR1 is SGHNT and CDR2 is YENEEA. Deletions cut 1 base from V and 3 bases from J, with 12 bases between. The CDR3 loop is CASSLGGSWDTEAFF. CDR3 in DNA: TGTGCCAGCAGCTTAGGAGGTTCATGGGACACTGAAGCTTTCTTT.

The CDR3 bases are TGTGCCTGGAGTCCGGGGACACTGTATGGCTACACCTTC. This codes for CAWSPGTLYGYTF. This sequence joins TRBV30 and TRBJ1-2; D is perhaps TRBD1 (6 bases). The CDR3 is made up of 13 amino acids. Trimming took 2 bases from V and 5 from J, leaving 12 bases between them. Per the germline V gene, CDR1 is GTSNPN and CDR2 is SVGIG (reference sequence).

This chain joins TRBV2 and TRBJ1-1, with 10 bases aligning to TRBD1. Trimming removed 6 bases from V and 4 bases from J; junction bases left unmatched: 8. This CDR3 spans 15 amino acids. Germline values: CDR1 SNHLY, CDR2 FYNNEI. The DNA for the CDR3 is TGTGCCAGCAGAGCCCGGGACAGGGGAGGCACTGAAGCTTTCTTT. This translates into CASRARDRGGTEAFF.

The rearrangement joins TRBV5-8 to TRBJ1-1; 7 bases agree with TRBD1. Per the germline V gene, CDR1 is SGHTS and CDR2 is YDEGEE. V lost 0 bases to trimming and J lost 5 bases; unmatched junction nucleotides: 1. The CDR3 is 13 residues long. The CDR3 nucleotides are TGTGCCAGCAGCTTGGTACAGGGGACTGAAGCTTTCTTT. Its protein is CASSLVQGTEAFF.

The chain uses TRBV18 and TRBJ1-4, with D tentatively TRBD1 (6 bases). CDR1 and CDR2 (germline): KGHSH, LQKENI. The CDR3 spans 14 residues. The V gene lost 4 bases and the J gene lost 5 bases, with 11 bases spanning the gap. The CDR3 sequence is CASSLQGGNEKLFF. CDR3 bases: TGTGCCAGCTCACTACAGGGTGGGAATGAAAAACTGTTTTTT.

The rearrangement uses TRBV19 and TRBJ1-5; D remains unclear. Germline CDR1 reads LNHDA; CDR2 reads SQIVND (reference sequence). With 0 bases removed from V and 7 bases from J, the gap between germline ends came to 10 bases. The CDR3 has 14 amino acids. The CDR3 spells CASSIELGFQPQHF. The CDR3 nucleotides are TGTGCCAGTAGTATAGAGCTGGGTTTCCAGCCCCAGCATTTT.

The chain combines TRBV15 with TRBJ1-2, with D hard to call. The length of the CDR3 is 13 residues. V lost 0 bases to trimming and J lost 6 bases, with 8 bases between them. Germline V gene sequence: CDR1 LNHNV, CDR2 YYDKDF (reference sequence). CDR3 sequence: CATSRDSRDGYTF. The CDR3 nucleotides are TGTGCCACCAGCAGAGATAGTAGGGATGGCTACACCTTC.

This chain connects TRBV5-1 to TRBJ2-6; tentative D call: TRBD2 (5 bases). The length of the CDR3 is 16 residues. The germline CDR1 and CDR2 sequences are SGHRS and YFSETQ. The V gene lost 5 bases and the J gene lost 1 base, with 13 bases spanning the gap. CDR3 coding DNA: TGCGCCAGCAGATTTCGAGAGGGATCTGGGGCCAACGTCCTGACTTTC. Protein product: CASRFREGSGANVLTF.

CDR3 DNA sequence: TGTGCCTGGAACACATGGGGGAGCTCCTACGAGCAGTACTTC. Translating it yields CAWNTWGSSYEQYF. The chain employs TRBV30 and TRBJ2-7, with D perhaps matching TRBD1 or TRBD2 (5 bases each). The CDR3 runs to 14 residues. Germline-derived CDR1 and CDR2 are GTSNPN and SVGIG (reference sequence). Trimming took 4 bases from V and 0 from J, leaving 13 bases between them.

This chain joins TRBV7-2 and TRBJ1-3; D might be TRBD1 (5 bases). With 4 bases removed from V and 0 bases from J, the gap between germline ends came to 10 bases. Per germline, CDR1 SGHTA and CDR2 FQGNSA. The CDR3 is 15 residues long. In DNA, the CDR3 is TGTGCCAGCAGCTCCGCGGGGGGCTCTGGAAACACCATATATTTT. As protein: CASSSAGGSGNTIYF.

The chain is built from TRBV5-4 and TRBJ1-5; perhaps TRBD1 as D (6 bases). The CDR3 extends over 14 amino acids. Trimming stripped 0 bases from V and 2 bases from J, with 6 bases between. CDR1 is SGHNT, CDR2 YYREEE, per germline (reference sequence). The CDR3 spells CASSLDRGNQPQHF. CDR3 nucleotides: TGTGCCAGCAGCTTGGACAGGGGCAATCAGCCCCAGCATTTT.

The chain recombines TRBV27 with TRBJ1-3; tentative D call: TRBD1 (5 bases). The CDR3 totals 14 residues. V gave up 5 bases and J gave up 4 bases, with 12 bases separating them. Germline CDR1 MNHEY, CDR2 SMNVEV (reference sequence). The CDR3 spells CASSAAGSGNTIYF. DNA of the CDR3: TGTGCCAGCAGTGCAGCAGGGTCGGGAAACACCATATATTTT.

This chain joins TRBV5-4 and TRBJ2-2; 16 bases agree with TRBD2. The CDR3 loop spans 17 amino acids. Trimming removed 4 bases from V and 7 bases from J; junction bases left unmatched: 7. Germline V gene sequence: CDR1 SGHNT, CDR2 YYREEE (reference sequence). The CDR3 DNA sequence: TGTGCCAGCAGCCGGGGACTAGCGGGAGGGCCGGACGGGGAGCTGTTTTTT. Translation: CASSRGLAGGPDGELFF. The full variable domain, its missing parts supplied by reference TRBV5-4 and TRBJ2-2, is ETGVTQSPTHLIKTRGQQVTLRCSSQSGHNTVSWYQQALGQGPQFIFQYYREEENGRGNFPPRFSGLQFPNYSSELNVNALELDDSALYLCASSRGLAGGPDGELFFGEGSRLTVL.